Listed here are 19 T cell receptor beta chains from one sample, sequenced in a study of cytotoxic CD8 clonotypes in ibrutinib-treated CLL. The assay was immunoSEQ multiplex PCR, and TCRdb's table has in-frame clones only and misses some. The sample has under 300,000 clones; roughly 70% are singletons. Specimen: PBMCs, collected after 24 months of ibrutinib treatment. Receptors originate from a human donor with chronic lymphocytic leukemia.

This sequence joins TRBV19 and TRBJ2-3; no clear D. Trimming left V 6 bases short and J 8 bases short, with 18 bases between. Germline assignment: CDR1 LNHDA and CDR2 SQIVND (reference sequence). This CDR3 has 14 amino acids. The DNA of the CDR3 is TGTGCCAGTAGCATTCCTCAGACGTTGGGTACGCAGTATTTT. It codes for CASSIPQTLGTQYF.

Here the CDR3 reads CASRGFDRTAYEQYF. Here the CDR3 DNA reads TGTGCCAGCAGGGGTTTTGACCGAACAGCCTACGAGCAGTACTTC. This chain joins TRBV28 and TRBJ2-7; D unresolved. Trimming pared 6 bases from V and 2 bases from J, leaving 17 bases between. The germline V gene has CDR1 MDHEN and CDR2 SYDVKM. CDR3 size: 15 residues.

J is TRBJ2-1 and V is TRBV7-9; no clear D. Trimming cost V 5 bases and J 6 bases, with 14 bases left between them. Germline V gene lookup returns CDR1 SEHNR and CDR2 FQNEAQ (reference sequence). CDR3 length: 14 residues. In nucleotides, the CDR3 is TGTGCCAGCAGCCCCATAGTAGTTCTCAATGAGCAGTTCTTC. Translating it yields CASSPIVVLNEQFF.

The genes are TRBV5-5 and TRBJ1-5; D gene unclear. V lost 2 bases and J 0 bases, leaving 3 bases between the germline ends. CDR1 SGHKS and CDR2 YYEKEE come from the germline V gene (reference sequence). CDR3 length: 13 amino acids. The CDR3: CASSFTSNQPQHF. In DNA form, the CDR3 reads TGTGCCAGCAGCTTCACTAGCAATCAGCCCCAGCATTTT. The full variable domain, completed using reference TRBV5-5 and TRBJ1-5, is DAGVTQSPTHLIKTRGQQVTLRCSPISGHKSVSWYQQVLGQGPQFIFQYYEKEERGRGNFPDRFSARQFPNYSSELNVNALLLGDSALYLCASSFTSNQPQHFGDGTRLSIL.

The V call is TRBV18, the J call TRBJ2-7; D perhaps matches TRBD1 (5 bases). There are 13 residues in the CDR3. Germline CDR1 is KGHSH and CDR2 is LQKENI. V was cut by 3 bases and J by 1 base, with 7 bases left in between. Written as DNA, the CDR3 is TGTGCCAGCTCACCCAGGGTTTCCTACGAGCAGTACTTC. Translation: CASSPRVSYEQYF.

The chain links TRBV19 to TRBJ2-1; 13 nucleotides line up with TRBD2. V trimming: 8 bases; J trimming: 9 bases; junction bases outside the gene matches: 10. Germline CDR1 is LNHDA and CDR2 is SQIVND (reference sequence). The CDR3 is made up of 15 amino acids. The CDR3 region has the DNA TGTGCCAGTGGCATGGGGACTAGCGGGAAGGTTGAGCAGTTCTTC. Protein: CASGMGTSGKVEQFF.

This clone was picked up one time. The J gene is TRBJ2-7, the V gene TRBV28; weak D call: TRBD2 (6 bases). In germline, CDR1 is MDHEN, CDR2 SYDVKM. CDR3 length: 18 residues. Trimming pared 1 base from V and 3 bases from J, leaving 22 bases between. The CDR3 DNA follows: TGTGCCAGCAGTTTATTAGTCTTGGGGGAGGCCTCCTTCTACGAGCAGTACTTC. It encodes CASSLLVLGEASFYEQYF.

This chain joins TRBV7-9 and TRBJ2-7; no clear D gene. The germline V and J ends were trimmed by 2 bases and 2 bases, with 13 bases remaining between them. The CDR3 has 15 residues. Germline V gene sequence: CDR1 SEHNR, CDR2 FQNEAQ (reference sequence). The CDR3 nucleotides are TGTGCCAGCAGCTTATGGGGAAATTCAACCTACGAGCAGTACTTC. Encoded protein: CASSLWGNSTYEQYF.

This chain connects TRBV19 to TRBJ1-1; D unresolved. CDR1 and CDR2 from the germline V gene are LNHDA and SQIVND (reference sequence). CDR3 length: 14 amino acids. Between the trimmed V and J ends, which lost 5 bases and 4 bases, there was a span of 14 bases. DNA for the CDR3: TGTGCCAGTAGTCTCGAACACCGGGGCACTGAAGCTTTCTTT. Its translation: CASSLEHRGTEAFF. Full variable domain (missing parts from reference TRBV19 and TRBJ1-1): DGGITQSPKYLFRKEGQNVTLSCEQNLNHDAMYWYRQDPGQGLRLIYYSQIVNDFQKGDIAEGYSVSREKKESFPLTVTSAQKNPTAFYLCASSLEHRGTEAFFGQGTRLTVV.

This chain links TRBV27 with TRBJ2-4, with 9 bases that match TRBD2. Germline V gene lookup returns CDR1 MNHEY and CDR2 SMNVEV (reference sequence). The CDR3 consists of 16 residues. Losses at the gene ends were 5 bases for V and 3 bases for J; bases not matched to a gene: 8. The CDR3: CASSPSIAGVKNIQYF. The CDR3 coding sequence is TGTGCCAGCAGTCCTAGCATAGCGGGAGTCAAAAACATTCAGTACTTC.

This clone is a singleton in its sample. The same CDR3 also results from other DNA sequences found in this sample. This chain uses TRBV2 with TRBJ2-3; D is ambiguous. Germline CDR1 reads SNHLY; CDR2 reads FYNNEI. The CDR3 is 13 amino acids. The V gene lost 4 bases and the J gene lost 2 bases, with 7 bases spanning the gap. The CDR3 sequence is CASSGSNTDTQYF. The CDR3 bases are TGTGCCAGCAGTGGGAGTAACACAGATACGCAGTATTTT.

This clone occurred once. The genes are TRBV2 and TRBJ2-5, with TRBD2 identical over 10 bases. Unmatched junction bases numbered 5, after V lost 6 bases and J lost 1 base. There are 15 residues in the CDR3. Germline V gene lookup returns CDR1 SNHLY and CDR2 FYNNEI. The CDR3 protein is CASRRLAGVQETQYF. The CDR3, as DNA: TGTGCCAGCAGACGGCTAGCGGGAGTCCAAGAGACCCAGTACTTC.

The CDR3 reads CASSTLTGRHEQFF. In nucleotides, the CDR3 is TGTGCCAGCAGTACCCTGACAGGGAGGCATGAGCAGTTCTTC. The chain couples TRBV27 to TRBJ2-1; D is perhaps TRBD1 (7 bases). The CDR3 length is 14 residues. The germline V gene has CDR1 MNHEY and CDR2 SMNVEV (reference sequence). V was cut by 5 bases and J by 8 bases, with 16 bases left in between.

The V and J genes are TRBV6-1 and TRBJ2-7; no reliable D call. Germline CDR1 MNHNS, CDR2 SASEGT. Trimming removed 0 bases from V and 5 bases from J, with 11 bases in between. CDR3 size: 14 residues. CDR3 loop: CASSEASKVHEQYF. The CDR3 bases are TGTGCCAGCAGTGAAGCCTCAAAGGTGCACGAGCAGTACTTC.

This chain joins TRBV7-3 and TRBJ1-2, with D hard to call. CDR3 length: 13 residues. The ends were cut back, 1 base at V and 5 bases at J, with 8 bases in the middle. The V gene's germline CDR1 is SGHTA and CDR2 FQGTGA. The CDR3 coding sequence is TGTGCCAGCAGCTTAAATGCGGGGTATGGCTACACCTTC. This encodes CASSLNAGYGYTF.

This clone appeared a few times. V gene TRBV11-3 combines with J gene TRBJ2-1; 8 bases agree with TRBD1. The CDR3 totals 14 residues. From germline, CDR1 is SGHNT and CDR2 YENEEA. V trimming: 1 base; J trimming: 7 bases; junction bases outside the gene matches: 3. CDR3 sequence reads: CASSLVGQVNEQFF. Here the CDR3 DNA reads TGTGCCAGCAGCTTAGTGGGACAGGTGAATGAGCAGTTCTTC.

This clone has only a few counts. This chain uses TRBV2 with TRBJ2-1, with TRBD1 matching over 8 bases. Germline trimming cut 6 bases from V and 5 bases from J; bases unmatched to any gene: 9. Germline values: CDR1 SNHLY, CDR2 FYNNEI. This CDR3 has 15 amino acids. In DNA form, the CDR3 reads TGTGCCAGCAGGCTCTCCGGGACAGGTAACAATGAGCAGTTCTTC. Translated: CASRLSGTGNNEQFF.

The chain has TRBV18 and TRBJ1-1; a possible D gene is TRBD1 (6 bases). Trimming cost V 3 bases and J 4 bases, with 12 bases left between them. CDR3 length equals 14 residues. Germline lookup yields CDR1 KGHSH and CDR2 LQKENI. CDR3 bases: TGTGCCAGCTCACCGCGGGGGCAGGGCACTGAAGCTTTCTTT. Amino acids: CASSPRGQGTEAFF.

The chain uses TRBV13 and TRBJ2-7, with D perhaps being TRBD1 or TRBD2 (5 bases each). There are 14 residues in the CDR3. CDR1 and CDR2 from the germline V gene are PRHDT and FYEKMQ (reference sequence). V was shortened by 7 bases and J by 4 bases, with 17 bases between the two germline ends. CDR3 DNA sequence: TGTGCCAGCAACCTACGAGGGACCCCTTACGAGCAGTACTTC. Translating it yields CASNLRGTPYEQYF.